This T cell receptor (beta chain) is from a study of shared clonotypes between healthy human individuals (TCRdb year 2020). Context from the whole study: A couple of women and three men aged 18 to 49 years were included in the cohort. For each donor, three plates each were used for CD4 naive and CD4 memory, two plates were used for CD8 naive, and one plate was used for CD8 memory. Blood TCR repertoires of roughly 5 healthy adults were deeply sequenced to estimate repertoire size and the extent of clonotype sharing between individuals. To increase sequencing depth and limit assay-specific biases, different laboratories used diverse techniques to prepare libraries and sequence TCR repertoires. Per donor, leukapheresis produced somewhere between about 0.94 and 8.9 billion PBMCs. The study at large found these results: Naive subsets generally had larger estimated clonotype richness than memory subsets did. Rarefaction of sorted-subset datasets indicated incomplete sequencing despite the large sequencing depth. Pairwise subsampling indicated that sequencing depth was expected to affect the degree of clonotype sharing among donors. When a handful of donors were compared, the shared fraction of clonotypes was about 5% for naive CD4, around 4% for naive CD8, 2.3% for memory CD4, and 0.4% for memory CD8. Compared with non-shared clonotypes, the clonotypes found in all four sorted-subset donors had higher generation probabilities. Sampling was restricted to blood, and TCR repertoires in tissue are likely to differ from TCR repertoires in blood. The small number of donors limited the genetic and exposure-history diversity represented.

Comments on this clone: What antigen it recognizes has not been identified. Per-base qualities were not stored, and no clone one base away is much larger.

The donors were healthy, HIV-negative adults who had no recently reported acute infections or vaccinations. All donors were Caucasian adults living in Nashville, Tennessee, USA. CD4+ T cells were enriched through magnetic negative selection, after which naive cells were positively selected on CD45RA and the remaining negative fraction served as the memory subset. Blood was obtained by leukapheresis, after which PBMCs were separated by Ficoll-Histopaque density gradient centrifugation and cryopreserved in liquid nitrogen vapor phase. Analytical flow cytometry was used to check the purity and quantity of every magnetically sorted T cell population. Genomic DNA was isolated from each sorted fraction and quantified by UV absorbance on a Nanodrop 2000c. TCR CDR3 regions were amplified from genomic DNA by multiplex PCR using the deep immunoSEQ assay. Genomic DNA extracted from each cell subset was distributed evenly over all wells of several immunoSEQ 96-well plates, and each plate served as one replicate. For sorted subsets, about 200 ng genomic DNA, equal to about 30,000 T cell genomes, was loaded into each replicate PCR. The purified libraries were quantified using a Qubit 3.0 fluorometer, sized with a Bioanalyzer 2100, and then quantified again using the KAPA Library Quantification kit. A separate single-read 150-cycle Illumina NextSeq 550 flow cell was used to sequence each immunoSEQ 96-well plate. Under the source paper's analysis protocol: Because the immunoSEQ output included only junctional sequences and no quality scores, the filtering could not be the same as the filtering used for full-length reads. To assign V/J genes and CDR3, sequences were annotated using PyIR, a Python wrapper for IgBLAST v1.9, with IMGT germline references. Reads were removed for weak V/J assignments (E-value above 1e-6), missing CDR3, stop codons, out-of-frame junctions, or ambiguous translated residues. V3J clonotypes were defined as sequences sharing the same inferred V gene, J gene, and CDR3 amino acid sequence. The percentage overlap between two repertoires was calculated by dividing the number of shared unique clonotypes by the size of the smaller repertoire. Repertoire richness was assessed with RTK rarefaction, the Chao1 estimator, and Recon v2.1 estimates of unobserved clonotypes. For all TCRbeta clonotypes obtained by the gDNA method from a few donors, generation probabilities were computed with OLGA. TCRdb holds this immuneACCESS table with in-frame rearrangements only. Some clones are missing; in checked studies, unresolved V genes explain under half, and the rest has no known cause. Clone size and V and J calls were adopted from that table, with D and trimming inferred from the DNA. In all, the sample holds about a million clones, and about 76% of those were seen once. The top ten hold about 1.5% of the sample.

The germline V gene supplies CDR1 SGHTA and CDR2 FQGNSA. The CDR3 covers 16 residues, taking in both the cysteine and the phenylalanine. The CDR3 DNA has 48 bases and is translated from base 1. After removal of 3 bases from V and 7 bases from J, the junction retains 7 bases not matched to a gene. The sequencing input was memory CD4+ T cells sorted from blood. In light of the paper, this sample's cell subset or site label describes: CD45RA-negative fraction. The sequence was collected from a young man in good health. This receptor chain uses TRBV7-2 and TRBJ2-1; TRBD2 matches 12 bases in the middle. The DNA is as follows: TGTGCCAGCAGCTTCAAGACTAGCGGGGGAGGTAATGAGCAGTTCTTC. This yields the protein CASSFKTSGGGNEQFF.